One and the same sample provided the 13 T cell receptor beta chains below, sequenced in a study of OX40 agonist ivuxolimab in advanced cancers. Profiling relied on immunoSEQ multiplex PCR, and the TCRdb table lists in-frame clones only, not all of them. Here the sample spans 14,000 to 15,000 clones, 70% to 80% being singletons. The sample here was CD4+ or CD8+ T cells sorted from blood, taken in a trial of the OX40 agonist ivuxolimab. The receptors shown here come from an adult with an advanced solid tumor such as melanoma, head and neck, liver or kidney cancer.

The chain's CDR3 is CASSLEGRFTNQPQHF. As DNA, the CDR3 is TGTGCCAGCAGCTTAGAAGGCAGGTTCACAAATCAGCCCCAGCATTTT. The chain couples TRBV7-8 to TRBJ1-5; D is uncertain. The CDR3 runs 16 residues. Looked up from germline, CDR1 is SGHVS and CDR2 is FQNEAQ. V lost 1 base to trimming and J lost 4 bases, with 14 bases between them.

The rearrangement joins TRBV6-1 to TRBJ2-1; no definite D call. With 7 bases removed from V and 12 bases from J, the gap between germline ends came to 4 bases. The CDR3 length is 8 residues. CDR1 MNHNS and CDR2 SASEGT come from the germline V gene. In DNA, the CDR3 is TGTGCCAGCACCCGGCAGTTCTTC. It codes for CASTRQFF.

The CDR3 reads CASSVGWGSTDTQYF. CDR3 DNA: TGTGCCAGCAGCGTAGGCTGGGGTTCCACAGATACGCAGTATTTT. This rearrangement joins TRBV9 to TRBJ2-3; D uncertain. Trimming took 0 bases from V and 2 from J, leaving 10 bases between them. Germline-derived CDR1 and CDR2 are SGDLS and YYNGEE. The CDR3 covers 15 residues.

This rearrangement joins TRBV6-1 to TRBJ2-1; 8 bases map to TRBD2. V lost 1 base and J lost 4; bases outside the gene matches: 0. From germline, CDR1 is MNHNS and CDR2 SASEGT. This CDR3 spans 14 amino acids. The CDR3 reads CASSEVAGYNEQFF. The CDR3 region has the DNA TGTGCCAGCAGTGAAGTAGCGGGATACAATGAGCAGTTCTTC.

This chain links TRBV4-1 with TRBJ2-7; a weak D match, TRBD2 (7 bases). The CDR3 consists of 16 residues. CDR1 is MGHRA, CDR2 YSYEKL, per germline. Trimming took off 4 bases at V and 0 bases at J, with 16 bases between the two ends. The CDR3 DNA is TGCGCCAGCAGCCCCGAACCGCGGGGGCACTCCTACGAGCAGTACTTC. Amino acid sequence: CASSPEPRGHSYEQYF.

CDR3: CSVEDIPGQGWNEQFF. The CDR3 DNA is TGCAGCGTTGAAGATATCCCGGGACAGGGGTGGAATGAGCAGTTCTTC. This chain links TRBV29-1 with TRBJ2-1; 10 nucleotides match TRBD1. Germline trimming cut 0 bases from V and 7 bases from J; bases unmatched to any gene: 9. Germline CDR1 reads SQVTM; CDR2 reads ANQGSEA. This CDR3 has 16 residues.

V is TRBV14 and J is TRBJ2-1, with 11 positions matching TRBD2. V dropped 5 bases and J dropped 5; count of bases not matched to a gene: 5. The CDR3 consists of 15 residues. CDR1 SGHDN and CDR2 FVKESK come from the germline V gene. As DNA, the CDR3 is TGTGCCAGCAGCTCGGTAGCGGGAGGGCACAATGAGCAGTTCTTC. Encoded protein: CASSSVAGGHNEQFF.

A word on this clone: A far more abundant clone sits one base away, making this likely a read error. In the same sample, other DNA sequences code for this CDR3. This chain connects TRBV5-1 to TRBJ2-5; 7 bases are shared with TRBD2. This CDR3 contains 13 residues. CDR1 and CDR2 (germline): SGHRS, YFSETQ. V lost 3 bases and J lost 5; bases outside the gene matches: 4. The CDR3 spells CASSSGGKETQYF. CDR3 in DNA: TGCGCCAGCAGCTCCGGGGGGAAGGAGACCCAGTACTTC.

This rearrangement joins TRBV28 to TRBJ1-4, with unresolved D. The CDR3 is 13 amino acids. Trimming took off 4 bases at V and 6 bases at J, with 9 bases between the two ends. The germline V gene has CDR1 MDHEN and CDR2 SYDVKM. CDR3 coding DNA: TGTGCCAGCAGTTCTCGGACGGATGAAAAACTGTTTTTT. This sequence encodes CASSSRTDEKLFF.

The chain has TRBV6-5 and TRBJ1-5; D is ambiguous. CDR3 size: 12 residues. V was clipped by 9 bases and J by 0 bases, with 6 bases between them. Per germline, CDR1 MNHEY and CDR2 SVGAGI. CDR3 in amino acids: CASGVSNQPQHF. CDR3 nucleotide sequence: TGTGCCAGTGGGGTTAGCAATCAGCCCCAGCATTTT.

This chain uses TRBV4-1 with TRBJ1-1; D gene unclear. The CDR3 totals 13 residues. The germline CDR1 and CDR2 sequences are MGHRA and YSYEKL. The V end lost 6 bases, the J end lost 2 bases, and 10 bases lay between the germline ends. The CDR3 coding sequence is TGCGCCAGCAGTCGGACGGACAACACTGAAGCTTTCTTT. Protein: CASSRTDNTEAFF.

The chain carries TRBV6-5 and TRBJ2-1; D gene ambiguous. V dropped 6 bases and J dropped 0 bases, with 6 bases sitting between them. The CDR3 runs 13 residues. Germline loops: CDR1 MNHEY, CDR2 SVGAGI. CDR3 sequence (DNA): TGTGCCAGCAGCCAGAGCTCCTACAATGAGCAGTTCTTC. Translating gives CASSQSSYNEQFF.

This clone has just one count. The chain is built from TRBV7-9 and TRBJ1-2; a possible D gene is TRBD1 (5 bases). With 3 bases removed from V and 2 bases from J, the gap between germline ends came to 7 bases. The germline CDR1 and CDR2 sequences are SEHNR and FQNEAQ (reference sequence). This CDR3 is built from 13 residues. CDR3: CASSFRDNYGYTF. CDR3 DNA sequence: TGTGCCAGCAGCTTCCGGGACAACTATGGCTACACCTTC.